This T cell receptor beta chain emerged from a study of T cell responses to AZD1222 COVID-19 vaccine. Broader study findings: Reportedly, nearly half of unique spike TCRs recognized epitopes outside B.1.351/B.1.1.7 mutations. Every sample of the repertoires postdated the peak T cell response.

This CDR3 spans 14 amino acids. The V gene lost 10 bases and the J gene lost 4 bases, with 16 bases spanning the gap. Per germline, CDR1 MDHEN and CDR2 SYDVKM. The count of this clone is one. Antigen unknown. TCRdb's copy holds only in-frame clones and misses some; the assay was immunoSEQ multiplex PCR. The repertoire holds 150,000 to 200,000 clones, with 90% to 95% as singletons. The V gene is TRBV28, the J gene TRBJ1-4, with D maybe TRBD1 (5 bases). Sequenced material: peripheral blood, taken 28 days after the second AZD1222 dose. The clonotype comes from an adult who received the AZD1222 COVID-19 vaccine. CDR3 nucleotides: TGTGCCACCCATAGGGGCGCCCTTAATGAAAAACTGTTTTTT. This encodes CATHRGALNEKLFF.